This TCR beta chain was observed in a study of OX40 agonist ivuxolimab in advanced cancers. Across the whole study: In this cohort, patients received ivuxolimab, an agonistic anti-OX40 (CD134) antibody. Dose-escalation subjects each had hepatocellular carcinoma, melanoma, renal cell or head and neck cancer.

Autoimmune disease history or systemic immunosuppression meant exclusion. Germline values: CDR1 SGHTS, CDR2 YDEGEE. The CDR3 covers 15 residues. Losses at the gene ends were 4 bases for V and 9 bases for J; bases not matched to a gene: 12. The protocol was immunoSEQ multiplex PCR, while the TCRdb copy is restricted to in-frame clones and leaves out a portion. This sample has roughly 32,000 clones; 80% to 85% occur once, and the top ten carry roughly 2.5%. The source of this sequence is an adult with an advanced solid tumor such as melanoma, head and neck, liver or kidney cancer. Material: CD4+ or CD8+ T cells sorted from blood, obtained in a trial of the OX40 agonist ivuxolimab. The chain carries TRBV5-8 and TRBJ1-5, with 8 positions matching TRBD1. The CDR3 here is CASSVPSQGDWPQHF. The CDR3 coding sequence is TGTGCCAGCAGCGTACCTTCACAGGGGGATTGGCCCCAGCATTTT.